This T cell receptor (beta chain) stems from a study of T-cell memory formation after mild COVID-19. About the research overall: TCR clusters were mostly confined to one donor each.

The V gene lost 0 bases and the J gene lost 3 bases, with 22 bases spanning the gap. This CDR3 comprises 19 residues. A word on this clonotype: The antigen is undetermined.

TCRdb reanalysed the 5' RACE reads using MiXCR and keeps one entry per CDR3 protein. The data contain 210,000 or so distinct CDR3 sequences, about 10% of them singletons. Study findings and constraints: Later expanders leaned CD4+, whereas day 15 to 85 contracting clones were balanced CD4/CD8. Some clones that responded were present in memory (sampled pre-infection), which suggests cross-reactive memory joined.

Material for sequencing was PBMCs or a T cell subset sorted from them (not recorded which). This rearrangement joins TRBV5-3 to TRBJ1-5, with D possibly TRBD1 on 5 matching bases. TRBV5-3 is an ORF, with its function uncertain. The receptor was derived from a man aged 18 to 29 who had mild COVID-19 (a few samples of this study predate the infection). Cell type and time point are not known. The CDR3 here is CARSLVFVRATYFNQPQHF. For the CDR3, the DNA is TGTGCCAGAAGCTTGGTCTTTGTCAGGGCAACGTATTTCAATCAGCCCCAGCATTTT.